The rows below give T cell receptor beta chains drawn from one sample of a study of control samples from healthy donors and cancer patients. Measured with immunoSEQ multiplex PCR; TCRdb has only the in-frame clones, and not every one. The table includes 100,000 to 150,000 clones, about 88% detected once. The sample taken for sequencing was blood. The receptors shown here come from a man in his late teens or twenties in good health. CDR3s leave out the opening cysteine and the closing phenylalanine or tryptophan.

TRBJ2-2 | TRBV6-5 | ASRGVTGELF
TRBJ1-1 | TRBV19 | ASSKEGAAEAF
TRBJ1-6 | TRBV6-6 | ASSFEQFNSPLH
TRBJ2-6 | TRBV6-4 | ASSDAADSGANVLT
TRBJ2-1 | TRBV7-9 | ASSLGGGLAGGREQF
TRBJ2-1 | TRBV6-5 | ASSPGHLNEQF
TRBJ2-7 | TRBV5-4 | ASSPRLAESYEQY
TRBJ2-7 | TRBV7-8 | ASSRFGGQAYEQY
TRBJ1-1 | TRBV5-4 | ASSFSGTGSLKAF
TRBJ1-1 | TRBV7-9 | ASSLVTVSASEAF
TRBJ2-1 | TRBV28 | ASHTSGRTYEQF
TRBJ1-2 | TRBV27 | ASAPPGQGNYGYT
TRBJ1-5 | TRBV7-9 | ASSLVDSQPQH
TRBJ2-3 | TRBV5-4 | ASRTNRGSDTQY
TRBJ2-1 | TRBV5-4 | ASSLRTGGFVNEQF
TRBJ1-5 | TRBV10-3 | AIKEGSNQPQH
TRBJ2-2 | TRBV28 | ASSSMNTGELF
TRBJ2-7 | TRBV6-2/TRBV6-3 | ASSYSAATYEQY